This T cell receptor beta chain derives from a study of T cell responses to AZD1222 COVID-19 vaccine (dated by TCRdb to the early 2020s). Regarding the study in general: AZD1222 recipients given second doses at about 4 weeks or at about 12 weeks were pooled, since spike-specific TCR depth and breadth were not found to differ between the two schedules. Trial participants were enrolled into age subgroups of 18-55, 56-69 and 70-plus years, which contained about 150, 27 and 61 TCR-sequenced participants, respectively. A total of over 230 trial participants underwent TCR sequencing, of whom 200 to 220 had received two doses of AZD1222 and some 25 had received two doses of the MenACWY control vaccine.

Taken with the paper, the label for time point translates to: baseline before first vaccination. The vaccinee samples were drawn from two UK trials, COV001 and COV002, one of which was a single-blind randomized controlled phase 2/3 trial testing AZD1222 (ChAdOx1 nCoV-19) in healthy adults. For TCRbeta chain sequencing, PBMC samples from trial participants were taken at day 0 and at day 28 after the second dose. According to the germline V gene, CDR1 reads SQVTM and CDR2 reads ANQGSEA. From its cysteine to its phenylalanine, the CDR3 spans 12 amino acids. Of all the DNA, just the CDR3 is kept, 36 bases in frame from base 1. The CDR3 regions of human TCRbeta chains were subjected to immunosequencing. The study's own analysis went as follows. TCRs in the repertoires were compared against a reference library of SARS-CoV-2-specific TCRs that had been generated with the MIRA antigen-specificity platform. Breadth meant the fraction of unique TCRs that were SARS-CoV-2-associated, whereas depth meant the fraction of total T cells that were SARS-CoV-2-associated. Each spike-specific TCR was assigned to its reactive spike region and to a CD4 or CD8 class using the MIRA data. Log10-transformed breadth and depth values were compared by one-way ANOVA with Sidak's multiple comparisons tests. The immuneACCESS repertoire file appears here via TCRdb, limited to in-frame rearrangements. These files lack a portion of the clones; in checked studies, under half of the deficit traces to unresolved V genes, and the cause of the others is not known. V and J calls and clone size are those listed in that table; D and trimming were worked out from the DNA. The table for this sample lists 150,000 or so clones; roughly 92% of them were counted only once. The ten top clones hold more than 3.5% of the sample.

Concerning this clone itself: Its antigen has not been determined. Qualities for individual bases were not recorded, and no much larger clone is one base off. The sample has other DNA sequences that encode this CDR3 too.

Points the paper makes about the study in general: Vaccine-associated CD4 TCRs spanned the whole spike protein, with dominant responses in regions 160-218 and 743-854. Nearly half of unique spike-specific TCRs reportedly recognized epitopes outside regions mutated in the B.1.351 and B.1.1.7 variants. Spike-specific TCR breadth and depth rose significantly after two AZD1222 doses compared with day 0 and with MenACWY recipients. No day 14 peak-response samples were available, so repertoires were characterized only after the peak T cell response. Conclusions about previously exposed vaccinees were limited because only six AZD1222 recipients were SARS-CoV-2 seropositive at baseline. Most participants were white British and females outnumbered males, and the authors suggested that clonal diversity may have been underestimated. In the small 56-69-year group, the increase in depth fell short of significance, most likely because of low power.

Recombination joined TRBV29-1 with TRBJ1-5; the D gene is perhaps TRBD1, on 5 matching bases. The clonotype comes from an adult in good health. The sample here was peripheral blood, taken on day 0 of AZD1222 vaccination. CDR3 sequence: CSVGGSNQPQHF. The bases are TGCTCGGTCGGGGGATCCAATCAGCCCCAGCATTTT.